This TCR beta chain was sequenced in a study of blood T cell repertoires in COVID-19. The wider study: Researchers got acute and convalescent COVID-19 samples from the United States, Italy and Spain. Sources were T cells, B-cell-depleted T cells, or PBMCs; the material itself was cDNA or gDNA.

The CDR3 loop spans 16 amino acids. Per the germline V gene, CDR1 is LNHDA and CDR2 is SQIVND (reference sequence). Trimming pared 3 bases from V and 12 bases from J, leaving 24 bases between. Original processing notes: Scientists estimated how many nucleated cells there were by amplifying reference gene primers. Method: immunoSEQ multiplex PCR; TCRdb's copy keeps in-frame clones and lacks some. From that table come the V and J calls and clone size; the DNA was used to work out D and trimming. The sample includes about 120,000 clones, approximately 79% of them seen just once. This chain joins TRBV19 and TRBJ2-1, with D possibly matching TRBD1 (6 bases). Sample: peripheral blood. This TCR was sampled from a woman aged 80 or older with active or convalescent COVID-19. Here the CDR3 reads CASSIGTRDTIMRQFF. CDR3 DNA: TGTGCCAGTAGTATCGGGACACGCGATACTATAATGAGGCAGTTCTTC.